This T cell receptor (beta chain) was sequenced during a study of blood T cell repertoires in COVID-19. Germline V gene data show CDR1 as SGHDN and CDR2 as FVKESK. The CDR3 spans 19 residues. V trimming: 1 base; J trimming: 6 bases; junction bases outside the gene matches: 11. Generated by immunoSEQ multiplex PCR, the TCRdb table keeps only in-frame clones and is missing some. The sample lists approximately 21,000 clones; nearly 90% were seen once. The chain joins TRBV14 to TRBJ2-1; 14 nucleotides agree with TRBD2. The origin of this receptor is a human donor with active COVID-19. The donor label of this sample is uncertain. Sequencing was performed on peripheral blood. The CDR3 spells CASSQASTRLAGGRNEQFF. In nucleotides, the CDR3 is TGTGCCAGCAGCCAAGCCTCGACGAGACTAGCGGGAGGGCGCAATGAGCAGTTCTTC.